The subject of this entry is one TCR beta chain. The antigen is unknown. The V end was cut by 5 bases, the J end by 10 bases, with 6 bases between. CDR3 length: 11 amino acids. The data are from a study of read filtering for tumor transcriptome and immune sequencing. The wider study: Among patients, 17 to 20 were male and some 15 female, aged about 47 to 85 (mean around 68). Roughly 8 patients were R-ISS I, roughly 15 were R-ISS II, more than five were R-ISS III. Findings and limits, study-wide: Even smaller IR-seq throughput identified most shared clonotypes. Correlation between methods rose after single-read clonotypes were removed.

The library was built from 400 to 500 ng RNA with molecular barcoded adaptors for alpha/delta and beta/gamma chains. TCRdb reanalysed the reads using MiXCR and keeps one entry per CDR3 protein. Found here are 35,000 to 45,000 distinct CDR3 sequences, approximately 15% of them singletons; the top ten hold more than 35%. The sample was a population of CD138-negative cells sorted from bone marrow. This receptor was identified in a donor aged 40 or over with multiple myeloma. The rearrangement joins TRBV12-3 or TRBV12-4 to TRBJ1-6; D is undetermined. This CDR3 reads CASSRGSPLHF. The CDR3 coding sequence is TGTGCCAGCAGTCGTGGATCACCCCTCCACTTT.